The source of this TCR beta chain is a study of blood T cell repertoires in COVID-19. Study summary: Whether acute or convalescent, the COVID-19 samples came from the United States, Italy and Spain.

The method was immunoSEQ multiplex PCR; TCRdb's version includes in-frame clones alone and lacks a portion of them. The repertoire holds 110,000 to 150,000 clones, with about 79% as singletons. J lost 1 base, V lost 3 bases, and 7 bases had no gene match. Germline V gene lookup returns CDR1 GTSNPN and CDR2 SVGIG (reference sequence). There are 15 residues in the CDR3. The rearrangement links TRBV30 to TRBJ1-1; 8 bases agree with TRBD1. The TCR comes from a man between 60 and 70 years old with active or convalescent COVID-19. The sequenced material came from peripheral blood. This CDR3 reads CAWSARTGQNTEAFF. CDR3 coding DNA: TGTGCCTGGAGCGCCCGGACAGGGCAGAACACTGAAGCTTTCTTT.